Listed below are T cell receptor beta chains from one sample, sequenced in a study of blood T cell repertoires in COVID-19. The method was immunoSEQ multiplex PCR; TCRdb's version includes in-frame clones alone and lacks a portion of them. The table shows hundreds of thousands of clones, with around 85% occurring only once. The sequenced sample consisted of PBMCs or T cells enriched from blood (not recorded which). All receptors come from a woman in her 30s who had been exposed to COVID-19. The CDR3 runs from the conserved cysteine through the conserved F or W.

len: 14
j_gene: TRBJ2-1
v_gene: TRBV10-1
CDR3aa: CASSDRTAYNEQFF

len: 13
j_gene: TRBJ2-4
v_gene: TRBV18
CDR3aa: CASSPIEVDIQYF

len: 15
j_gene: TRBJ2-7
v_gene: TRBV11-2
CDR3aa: CASRVDRYFAYEQYF

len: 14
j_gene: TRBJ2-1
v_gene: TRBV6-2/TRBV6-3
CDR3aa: CASSYVAGTDEQFF

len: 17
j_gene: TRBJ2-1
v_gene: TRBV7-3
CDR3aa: CASSLSGAGVGYNEQFF

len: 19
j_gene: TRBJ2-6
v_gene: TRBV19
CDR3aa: CASSRDDRYDHSGANVLTF

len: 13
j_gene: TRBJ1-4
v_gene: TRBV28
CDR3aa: CATPGQGKEKLFF

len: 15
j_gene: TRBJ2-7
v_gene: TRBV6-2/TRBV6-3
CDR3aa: CASSWQGFETYEQYF

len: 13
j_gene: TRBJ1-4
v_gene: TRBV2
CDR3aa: CASGGTGYEKLFF

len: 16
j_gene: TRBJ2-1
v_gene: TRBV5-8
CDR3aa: CASSAKGLLVPGEQFF

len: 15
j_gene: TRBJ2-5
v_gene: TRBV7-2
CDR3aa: CASSLVFTAQETQYF

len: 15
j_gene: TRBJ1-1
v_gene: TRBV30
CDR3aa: CAWGRRGPAMDEAFF

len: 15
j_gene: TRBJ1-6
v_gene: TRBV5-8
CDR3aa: CASSLEVRSYSPLHF

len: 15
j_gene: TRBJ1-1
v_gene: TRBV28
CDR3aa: CASSPVRGWGTEAFF

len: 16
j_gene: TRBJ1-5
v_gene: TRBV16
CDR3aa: CASSQERQGSNQPQHF

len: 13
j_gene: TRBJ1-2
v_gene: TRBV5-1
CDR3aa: CASSLAVHYGYTF

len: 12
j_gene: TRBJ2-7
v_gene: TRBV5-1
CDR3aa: CASSGTQGPQYF

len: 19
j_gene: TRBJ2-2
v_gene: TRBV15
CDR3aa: CATSTPGNERQALHGELFF

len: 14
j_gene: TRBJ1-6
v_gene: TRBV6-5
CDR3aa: CASSLGQGNSPLHF

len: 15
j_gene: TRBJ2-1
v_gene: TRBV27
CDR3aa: CASSLGRGKYNEQFF

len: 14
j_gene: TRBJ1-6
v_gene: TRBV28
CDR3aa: CASRVQGNNSPLHF

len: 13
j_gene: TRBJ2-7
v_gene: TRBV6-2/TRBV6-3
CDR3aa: CASSYTGVYEQYF

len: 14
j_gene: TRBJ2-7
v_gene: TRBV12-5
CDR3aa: CASGLERQGNEQYF

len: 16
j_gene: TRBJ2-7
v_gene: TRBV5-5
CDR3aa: CASSLGQIKLAYEQYF

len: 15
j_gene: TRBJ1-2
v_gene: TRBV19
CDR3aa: CASRTVGGSSYGYTF

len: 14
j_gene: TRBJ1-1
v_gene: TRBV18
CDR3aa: CASSPTASNTEAFF

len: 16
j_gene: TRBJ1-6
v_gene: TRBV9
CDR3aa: CASSVGGITYNSPLHF

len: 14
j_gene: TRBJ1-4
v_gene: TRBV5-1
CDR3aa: CATRGDATNEKLFF

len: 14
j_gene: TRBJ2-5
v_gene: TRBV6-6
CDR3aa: CASSYTGGGETQYF

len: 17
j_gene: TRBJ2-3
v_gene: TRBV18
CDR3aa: CASSPSSQGGSTDTQYF

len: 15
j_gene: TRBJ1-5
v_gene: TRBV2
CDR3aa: CASRGDRSSNQPQHF

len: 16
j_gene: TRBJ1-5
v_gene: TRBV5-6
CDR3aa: CASSSFGGYSNQPQHF

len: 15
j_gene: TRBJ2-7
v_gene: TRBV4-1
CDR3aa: CASSAKAGVRYEQYF

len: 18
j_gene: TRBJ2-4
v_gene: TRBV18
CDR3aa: CASSPRAAGSGTKNIQYF

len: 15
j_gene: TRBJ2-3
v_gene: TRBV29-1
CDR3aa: CSVQRSGGSTDTQYF

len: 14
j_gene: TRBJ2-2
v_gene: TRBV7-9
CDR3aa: CASSSSTVTGELFF

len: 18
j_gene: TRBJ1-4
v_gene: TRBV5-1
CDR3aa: CASSLDIGTGTTNEKLFF

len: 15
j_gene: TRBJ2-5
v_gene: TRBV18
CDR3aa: CASSLRQGPRETQYF

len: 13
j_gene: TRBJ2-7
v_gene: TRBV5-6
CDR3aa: CASSWGREGEQYF

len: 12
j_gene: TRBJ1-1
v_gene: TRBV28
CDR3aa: CASSSWDTEAFF

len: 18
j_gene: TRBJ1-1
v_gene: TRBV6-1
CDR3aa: CASSEVLISFQGAAEAFF

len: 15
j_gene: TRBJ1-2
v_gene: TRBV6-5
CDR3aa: CASSPGTGGSGGYTF

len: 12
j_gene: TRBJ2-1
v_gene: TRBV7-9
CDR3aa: CASSISHNEQFF

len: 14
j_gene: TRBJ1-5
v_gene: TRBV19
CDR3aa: CASMEGSGYQPQHF

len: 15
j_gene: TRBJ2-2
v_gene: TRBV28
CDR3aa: CASSRTLSNTGELFF

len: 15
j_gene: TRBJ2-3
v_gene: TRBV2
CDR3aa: CASSGGSRSTDTQYF

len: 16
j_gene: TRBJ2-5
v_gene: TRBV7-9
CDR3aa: CASSPPTSLYQETQYF

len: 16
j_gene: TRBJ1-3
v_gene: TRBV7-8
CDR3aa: CASSLKGRTGVDTIYF

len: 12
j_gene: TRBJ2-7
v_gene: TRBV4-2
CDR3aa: CASSPDGGQQYF

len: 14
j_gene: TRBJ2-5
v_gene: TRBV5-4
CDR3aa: CASSAQGAQETQYF

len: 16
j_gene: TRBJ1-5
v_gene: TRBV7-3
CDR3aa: CASSLTGGRGNQPQHF

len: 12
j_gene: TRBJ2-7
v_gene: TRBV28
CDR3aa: CASRQAPYEQYF

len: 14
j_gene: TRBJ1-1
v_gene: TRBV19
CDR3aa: CASSQGGLNTEAFF